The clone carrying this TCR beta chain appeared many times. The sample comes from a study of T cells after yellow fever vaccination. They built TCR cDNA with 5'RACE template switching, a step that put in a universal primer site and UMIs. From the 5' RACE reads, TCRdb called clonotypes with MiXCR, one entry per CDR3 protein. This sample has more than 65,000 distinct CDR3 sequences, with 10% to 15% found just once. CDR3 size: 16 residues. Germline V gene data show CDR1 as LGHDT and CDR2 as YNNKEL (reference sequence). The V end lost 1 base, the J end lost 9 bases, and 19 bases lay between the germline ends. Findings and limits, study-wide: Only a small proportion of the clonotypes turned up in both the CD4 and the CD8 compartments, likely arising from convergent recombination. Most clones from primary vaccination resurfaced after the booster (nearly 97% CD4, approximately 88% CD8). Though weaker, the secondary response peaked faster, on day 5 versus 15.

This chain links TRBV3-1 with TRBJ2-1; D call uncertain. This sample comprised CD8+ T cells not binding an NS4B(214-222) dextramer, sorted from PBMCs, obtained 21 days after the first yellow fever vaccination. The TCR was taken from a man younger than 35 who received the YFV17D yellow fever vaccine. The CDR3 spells CASSQVTGENSGEQFF. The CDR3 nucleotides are TGTGCCAGCAGCCAAGTGACCGGAGAGAACTCGGGTGAGCAGTTCTTC.